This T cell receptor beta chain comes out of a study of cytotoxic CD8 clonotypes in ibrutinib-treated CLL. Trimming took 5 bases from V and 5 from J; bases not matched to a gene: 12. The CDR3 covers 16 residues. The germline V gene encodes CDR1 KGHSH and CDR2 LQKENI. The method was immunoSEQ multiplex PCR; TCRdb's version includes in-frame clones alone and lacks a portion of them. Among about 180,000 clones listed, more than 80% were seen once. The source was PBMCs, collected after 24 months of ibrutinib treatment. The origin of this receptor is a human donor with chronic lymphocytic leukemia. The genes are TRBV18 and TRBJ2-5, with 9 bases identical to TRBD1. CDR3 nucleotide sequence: TGTGCCAGCTCAGTCGTTCCGGGACAGGGATCGGAGACCCAGTACTTC. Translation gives CASSVVPGQGSETQYF.